This T cell receptor beta chain was captured in a study of T cells in localized non-small cell lung cancer. General study points: Investigators sequenced only a single tumor region, leaving heterogeneity possible. Uninvolved adjacent lung showed the highest T cell clonality, exceeding tumor. The appearance of a median 57 of the top 100 tumor clones was seen in adjacent lung. Blood T cell density predicted longer survival; adjacent-lung clonality, shorter.

On this clone: Its antigen is not known.

Assay: immunoSEQ multiplex PCR; the TCRdb copy retains only in-frame clones and omits some. The data show about 5,100 clones, 35% to 50% seen once. The CDR3 runs to 16 residues. Germline CDR1 reads KGHSH; CDR2 reads LQKENI. The ends were cut back, 5 bases at V and 0 bases at J, with 11 bases in the middle. Sequenced material: lung tumor tissue, taken before any cancer treatment. The gene calls are TRBV18 and TRBJ2-6, with D perhaps matching TRBD1 (5 bases). The origin of this receptor is a man aged 40 to 69 with stage I lung adenocarcinoma. The CDR3: CASSSLGVSGANVLTF. DNA for the CDR3: TGTGCCAGCTCATCGTTAGGGGTCTCTGGGGCCAACGTCCTGACTTTC.